This T cell receptor (beta chain) came from a study of CD8 T cells in ankylosing spondylitis. Each CDR3 protein is one row after TCRdb ran MiXCR on the 5' RACE reads. In the table there are 290,000 or so distinct CDR3 sequences, less than 25% of which are singletons. This clonotype was seen a handful of times. This CDR3 has 15 amino acids. With 2 bases clipped from V and 8 bases from J, the junction kept 8 bases outside the gene matches. The germline gives CDR1 DFQATT, CDR2 SNEGSKA (reference sequence). The gene calls are TRBV20-1 and TRBJ2-1; 11 bases line up with TRBD1. The sequencing input was blood, either unsorted or a sorted T cell fraction (not recorded which). The source of this sequence is a female donor with ankylosing spondylitis or in good health (not recorded which). Here the CDR3 reads CSARNPGQGAYEQFF. The DNA for the CDR3 is TGCAGTGCTAGAAATCCAGGACAGGGGGCTTATGAGCAGTTCTTC.